This T cell receptor beta chain was found in a study of blood T cells in healthy people across ages (dated by TCRdb to between 2015 and 2017). Concerning the study at large: In model experiments, template switching captured about one uniquely barcoded TCR beta cDNA molecule for every two T cells. Donors of different ages were randomly distributed across sequencing lanes to avoid experimental bias. Donors were grouped into four age groups: young (average roughly 17 years), middle-aged (39), aged (around 60) and long-lived (around 82). Two additional independent replicas of 1 million unique cDNA reads from the same blood draw were analyzed for two donors (one aged 18 to 29 and one aged 80 or older). Age-related changes in TCR beta repertoire diversity were measured in the study by deep sequencing normalized with unique cDNA molecular identifiers.

The 40 or so donors, aged 6 to 90 years, were systemically healthy Caucasian individuals from Russia. Each donor gave 8 to 10 milliliters of peripheral blood, drawn into EDTA-treated Vacutainer tubes. Ficoll-Paque density-gradient centrifugation was used to isolate PBMCs, with at least 6.5 million per sample. Trizol reagent was used to extract total RNA from the PBMCs, yielding at least 6 micrograms per sample. The percentages of naive CD45RAhigh/CD27high T cells were determined by flow cytometry on a PBMC aliquot from every donor. CDR1 SEHNR and CDR2 FQNEAQ are derived from the germline V gene (reference sequence). Relative to germline, V is 3 bases shorter and J is 0 bases shorter, with 11 bases between their ends. The CDR3 covers 15 residues, taking in both the cysteine and the phenylalanine. Just the 45-base CDR3 DNA is kept, in frame starting at base 1. Overall results and qualifications from the work: Total diversity estimates from one million sequenced T cells were considered lower bounds and underestimates. There was a strong correlation between observed TCR beta diversity and the percentage of naive T cells measured by flow cytometry. Observed TCR beta diversity per million T cells fell roughly linearly with age, and a significant reduction was already apparent by age approximately 40. Donor CMV infection status was unknown, potentially confounding age-related changes in expanded clonotypes. Compared with the aged group, the long-lived group had more naive CD4+ T cells, fewer expanded clones and increased TCR diversity, suggesting age selection. Since profiling was done on bulk unsorted PBMCs, naive and antigen-experienced compartments could not be conclusively compared.

The sample holds a few counts of this clonotype. Its antigen specificity is not known. No clone much larger than this one lies a single base away; base qualities are absent. Libraries were made using 5' RACE. TCRdb lists the instrument as Illumina HiSeq 2500. A second PCR of about 6 to 11 cycles was run with a J-beta primer mix and a sample-barcoded 5' primer. Each TCR beta cDNA molecule received a unique molecular identifier from a template-switch 5' adaptor carrying 12 random nucleotides. Each sample yielded at least 2.5 million CDR3-containing paired-end reads. All of the RNA was converted into first-strand cDNA using the Mint cDNA synthesis kit, with a TRBC-specific oligonucleotide serving as the primer. Following uracil-DNA glycosylase treatment, all cDNA underwent a first 18-cycle PCR with the universal primers M1SS and BC2_uni_R. On the authors' methods: Normalization of each sample was performed by random selection of 1 million high-quality reads, each carrying a distinct molecular identifier. Reads sharing molecular identifiers were discarded rather than binned into consensus sequences. MiTCR, run with a Q25 quality threshold and the strictest error-elimination algorithm, handled CDR3 identification, clonotype clustering and error correction. A nonparametric unseen species model using Euler transformation provided a lower-bound estimate of total TCR beta diversity. TCRdb reprocessing: public reads trimmed at Q25 with fastp, clones called with MiXCR, in-frame beta chains kept. Rows are unified per CDR3 protein, each entry keeping the most common DNA and genes. TCRdb, not the authors, supplied the V and J calls. The sample yields about 1.5 million distinct CDR3 sequences; roughly two fifths were counted once. The leading ten clones occupy roughly 3.7% of the sample.

The chain is assembled from TRBV7-9 and TRBJ1-1, and the D gene may be TRBD1, 6 bases matching. The sample was blood. The clonotype was recovered from a woman between 18 and 29 years old in good health. In nucleotides, the sequence is TGTGCCAGCAGCTTTCCGGGGGCAATGAACACTGAAGCTTTCTTT. Its product reads: CASSFPGAMNTEAFF.